These 11 T cell receptor beta chains originate from one sample sequenced in a study of blood T cells in healthy people across ages. Alongside a J-beta primer mix, a sample-barcoded 5' primer served in a second PCR lasting about 7 to 12 cycles. From the 5' RACE reads, TCRdb called clonotypes with MiXCR, one entry per CDR3 protein. This table has about 1.7 million distinct CDR3 sequences, 28% appearing once. Specimen: blood. These receptors came from a woman in her 30s in good health.

This clonotype was recorded many times. V gene TRBV12-3 or TRBV12-4 combines with J gene TRBJ2-7; 9 positions match TRBD2. CDR3 length equals 15 residues. The V and J ends lost 6 bases and 3 bases, in that order; junction bases with no gene match: 9. CDR3 residues: CASSNNIAGVYEQYF. CDR3 nucleotides: TGTGCCAGCAGCAATAATATAGCGGGAGTCTACGAGCAGTACTTC.

As for this clonotype: A much bigger clone sits one base away, suggesting this may be a read error. The chain couples TRBV7-2 to TRBJ2-1; 13 bases map to TRBD2. The J call is in doubt because the DNA end fits TRBJ2-7 better. Germline V gene data show CDR1 as SGHTA and CDR2 as FQGNSA. CDR3 size: 17 residues. CDR3 region: CASSLGLAGGRGNEQYF. The CDR3 nucleotides are TGTGCCAGCAGCTTAGGACTAGCGGGAGGAAGAGGCAATGAGCAGTACTTC.

The V gene is TRBV5-1, the J gene TRBJ2-5; TRBD1 is a possible D gene (6 bases). The CDR3 consists of 13 residues. With 6 bases removed from V and 5 bases from J, the gap between germline ends came to 14 bases. In germline, CDR1 is SGHRS, CDR2 YFSETQ. CDR3 in amino acids: CASKDSDLETQYF. In nucleotides, the CDR3 is TGCGCCAGCAAGGACAGTGACTTGGAGACCCAGTACTTC. The full variable domain, rest sourced from reference TRBV5-1 and TRBJ2-5, is KAGVTQTPRYLIKTRGQQVTLSCSPISGHRSVSWYQQTPGQGLQFLFEYFSETQRNKGNFPGRFSGRQFSNSRSEMNVSTLELGDSALYLCASKDSDLETQYFGPGTRLLVL.

The gene calls are TRBV6-1 and TRBJ1-1; tentatively, D is TRBD1 (5 bases). CDR3 length: 15 residues. Germline loops: CDR1 MNHNS, CDR2 SASEGT. The germline V and J ends were trimmed by 0 bases and 4 bases, with 12 bases remaining between them. The CDR3 region is CASSEAMIGATEAFF. CDR3 coding DNA: TGTGCCAGCAGTGAAGCGATGATCGGGGCCACTGAAGCTTTCTTT.

This chain connects TRBV20-1 to TRBJ2-7, with 10 bases that match TRBD1. The junction had 2 bases not matched to a gene; V was cut back by 5 bases and J by 4 bases. CDR3 size: 12 residues. Per the germline V gene, CDR1 is DFQATT and CDR2 is SNEGSKA (reference sequence). This chain's CDR3 is CSAGQGVYEQYF. CDR3 sequence (DNA): TGCAGTGCTGGACAGGGGGTATACGAGCAGTACTTC.

This chain joins TRBV11-2 and TRBJ1-1; 8 bases are a match to TRBD1. V was clipped by 0 bases and J by 10 bases; unmatched bases: 16. The germline gives CDR1 SGHAT, CDR2 FQNNGV. The CDR3 totals 17 residues. CDR3 nucleotide sequence: TGTGCCAGCAGCTTAGATCCCTCGCAGGGACAGGATATTGGAGCTTTCTTT. Its protein is CASSLDPSQGQDIGAFF. The full variable domain, completed using reference TRBV11-2 and TRBJ1-1, is EAGVAQSPRYKIIEKRQSVAFWCNPISGHATLYWYQQILGQGPKLLIQFQNNGVVDDSQLPKDRFSAERLKGVDSTLKIQPAKLEDSAVYLCASSLDPSQGQDIGAFFGQGTRLTVV.

The V call is TRBV24-1, the J call TRBJ2-7; D uncertain. Trimming took 7 bases from V and 2 from J, leaving 11 bases between them. Looked up from germline, CDR1 is KGHDR and CDR2 is SFDVKD. This CDR3 has 13 residues. The DNA for the CDR3 is TGTGCCACCAGCGCCGGCAGGACCTACGAGCAGTACTTC. It is translated as CATSAGRTYEQYF.

This clonotype was seen more than once but under ten times. The genes are TRBV27 and TRBJ2-1; D is perhaps TRBD1 (6 bases). V was clipped by 7 bases and J by 8 bases, with 15 bases between them. In germline, CDR1 is MNHEY, CDR2 SMNVEV (reference sequence). The CDR3 runs 13 residues. CDR3 nucleotides: TGTGCCAGCACCCGGAACAGGGAACATGAGCAGTTCTTC. It encodes CASTRNREHEQFF.

With regard to this clonotype: A read error may produce the germline difference seen at one junction end. This chain connects TRBV7-9 to TRBJ1-4, with D perhaps TRBD1 (5 bases). Germline values: CDR1 SEHNR, CDR2 FQNEAQ (reference sequence). This CDR3 spans 15 amino acids. CDR3 in amino acids: CANSQASGTNEKLFF. The CDR3 DNA is TGTGCCAACAGCCAAGCCTCCGGGACGAATGAAAAACTGTTTTTT.

The chain joins TRBV7-2 to TRBJ2-3; 7 bases fit TRBD2. Germline-derived CDR1 and CDR2 are SGHTA and FQGNSA. The CDR3 consists of 14 residues. The ends lost 3 bases at V and 7 bases at J; junction bases unmatched: 7. Here the CDR3 reads CASSLSGVPNTQYF. The CDR3 DNA reads as TGTGCCAGCAGCTTGAGCGGGGTCCCAAATACGCAGTATTTT.

This clonotype was picked up many times. The chain is built from TRBV7-2 and TRBJ2-7, with a weak D call TRBD2 (5 bases). CDR3 length: 14 amino acids. Germline CDR1 SGHTA, CDR2 FQGNSA. Trimming removed 4 bases at V and 2 bases at J, with 12 bases between. The chain's CDR3 is CASSSREGPYEQYF. The CDR3 DNA is TGTGCCAGCAGCTCCCGGGAAGGGCCCTACGAGCAGTACTTC.